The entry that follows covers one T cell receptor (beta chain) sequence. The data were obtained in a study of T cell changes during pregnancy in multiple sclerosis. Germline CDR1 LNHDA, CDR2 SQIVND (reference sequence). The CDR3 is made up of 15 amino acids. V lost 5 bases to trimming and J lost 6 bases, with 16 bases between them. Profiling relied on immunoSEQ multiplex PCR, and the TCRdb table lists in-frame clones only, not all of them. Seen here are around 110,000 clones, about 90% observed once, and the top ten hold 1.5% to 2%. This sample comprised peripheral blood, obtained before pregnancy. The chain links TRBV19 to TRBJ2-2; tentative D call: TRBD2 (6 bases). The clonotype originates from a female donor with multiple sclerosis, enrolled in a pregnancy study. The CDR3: CASSFLAGYAGELFF. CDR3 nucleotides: TGTGCCAGTAGTTTCCTCGCGGGGTACGCCGGGGAGCTGTTTTTT.